This paragraph covers one T cell receptor beta chain sequence. Its specificity is not known. PCR was performed using 60 Vbeta and 13 Jbeta primers. TCRdb keeps only in-frame clones here, not all; method: immunoSEQ multiplex PCR. This repertoire comprises around 80,000 clones; its ten largest clones make up approximately 5%. The sample comes from a study of cytomegalovirus exposure and HLA in healthy donors. The study's findings and limits: TCR beta V segments were, for the most part, productive about 87% or about 30% of the time in an earlier analysis.

Looked up from germline, CDR1 is WNHNN and CDR2 is SYGVQD (reference sequence). The CDR3 has 10 residues. V gave up 9 bases and J gave up 5 bases, with 7 bases separating them. The sequencing input was PBMCs. This receptor was obtained from a man aged 40-50 years in good health and CMV-seronegative. This chain uses TRBV10-1 with TRBJ2-5, with no clear D. The CDR3 spells CARPGETQYF. CDR3 DNA sequence: TGCGCCAGGCCCGGGGAGACCCAGTACTTC.